This entry features one T cell receptor beta chain sequence. Antigen specificity is unknown. Only in-frame clones appear in the TCRdb table, and some are missing; sequencing was by immunoSEQ multiplex PCR. The repertoire holds approximately 150,000 clones, with 85% to 95% as singletons. The data were taken from a study of T cell responses to AZD1222 COVID-19 vaccine. Looking at the study overall: Investigators merged groups given second doses at roughly 4 or roughly 12 weeks. Notes on the study in general: Along spike, vaccine-associated CD4 TCRs were found throughout, with dominance at 160-218 and 743-854. Donor demographics were predominantly white British with a female majority; clonal diversity may be underestimated. After the peak T cell response, and only then, were repertoires sampled.

The CDR3 is made up of 12 amino acids. V gave up 5 bases and J gave up 11 bases, with 15 bases separating them. The V gene's germline CDR1 is KGHSH and CDR2 LQKENI. The sequencing here drew on peripheral blood, taken on day 0 of AZD1222 vaccination. The rearrangement links TRBV18 to TRBJ1-1; D unresolved. This clonotype originated in an adult in good health. The CDR3 DNA reads as TGTGCCAGCTCATCCTGGGAAAGGGTGGCTTTCTTT. Protein sequence: CASSSWERVAFF.